One T cell receptor beta chain is described in this entry. Trimming took off 1 base at V and 6 bases at J, with 19 bases between the two ends. Looked up from germline, CDR1 is SGDLS and CDR2 is YYNGEE. The CDR3 has 17 residues. This entry comes from a study of response to subunit inactivated influenza vaccine. One entry per CDR3 protein, called by TCRdb with MiXCR from the RT-PCR reads. The sample records approximately 520,000 distinct CDR3 sequences, roughly 25% being singletons. The receptor's source is a man between 50 and 59 years old who received an inactivated influenza vaccine. The chain carries TRBV9 and TRBJ2-2, with TRBD2 as a possible D gene (6 bases). The source material was CD4+ T cells sorted from PBMCs, sampled more than 4 days after vaccination. The CDR3 bases are TGTGCCAGCAGCGTATCCTTCCGGGGGAGCCCTCCCGGGGAGCTGTTTTTT. Translated: CASSVSFRGSPPGELFF.